These 20 T cell receptor beta chains originate from one sample sequenced in a study of blood T cell repertoires in COVID-19. The method was immunoSEQ multiplex PCR; TCRdb's version includes in-frame clones alone and lacks a portion of them. The profile shows about 430,000 clones, about 88% of them singletons. Sequencing was done on a sample of PBMCs or T cells enriched from blood (not recorded which). All receptors come from a woman aged 18-29 years who had been exposed to COVID-19.

The chain joins TRBV2 to TRBJ2-1; 13 bases align to TRBD2. The germline gives CDR1 SNHLY, CDR2 FYNNEI. With V trimmed by 0 bases and J by 9 bases, 2 bases remained unmatched. This CDR3 is built from 15 residues. The CDR3 protein is CASSEALAGGSEQFF. DNA for the CDR3: TGTGCCAGCAGTGAAGCACTAGCGGGGGGGTCTGAGCAGTTCTTC.

The chain joins TRBV7-9 to TRBJ2-1; 9 positions match TRBD2. Germline CDR1 reads SEHNR; CDR2 reads FQNEAQ (reference sequence). CDR3 size: 15 residues. J gave up 8 bases and V 4 bases, and 9 bases lay outside the gene matches. The CDR3 DNA reads TGTGCCAGCAGCTACGTAGCGGGAGTACGCGATGAGCAGTTCTTC. Translated, it gives CASSYVAGVRDEQFF.

A few counts support this clone. V and J are TRBV10-1 and TRBJ1-1; D is unclear. Germline V gene lookup returns CDR1 WNHNN and CDR2 SYGVQD (reference sequence). The CDR3 is made up of 15 amino acids. V was shortened by 3 bases and J by 0 bases, with 11 bases between the two germline ends. CDR3 loop: CASSDEGRLNTEAFF. In DNA form, the CDR3 reads TGCGCCAGCAGTGACGAGGGCCGATTGAACACTGAAGCTTTCTTT.

This clone occurred once. The CDR3 coding sequence is TGTGCCTGGAGTTTAACAGGGGTCTCCTATAATTCACCCCTCCACTTT. Encoded protein: CAWSLTGVSYNSPLHF. The rearrangement links TRBV30 to TRBJ1-6, with 7 bases fitting TRBD1. Germline V lookup: CDR1 GTSNPN, CDR2 SVGIG (reference sequence). The CDR3 spans 16 residues. The V and J ends lost 2 bases and 0 bases, in that order; junction bases with no gene match: 4.

The chain joins TRBV28 to TRBJ2-5; TRBD1 is a possible D gene (6 bases). Trimming shortened V by 1 base and J by 5 bases, and 11 bases separated the two germline ends. From germline, CDR1 is MDHEN and CDR2 SYDVKM. The CDR3 spans 14 residues. The CDR3 sequence is CASSLLGALETQYF. For the CDR3, the DNA is TGTGCCAGCAGTTTATTGGGGGCCCTGGAGACCCAGTACTTC.

This chain links TRBV30 with TRBJ1-5; D not resolved. This CDR3 spans 15 amino acids. The germline gives CDR1 GTSNPN, CDR2 SVGIG (reference sequence). The V and J ends lost 0 bases and 3 bases respectively, with 12 bases between them. The CDR3 is CAWSVLNSYNQPQHF. CDR3 bases: TGTGCCTGGAGTGTACTCAACAGCTACAATCAGCCCCAGCATTTT.

The V gene is TRBV2, the J gene TRBJ1-4; TRBD1 might be the D (5 bases). CDR1 and CDR2 (germline): SNHLY, FYNNEI. The germline V and J ends were trimmed by 3 bases and 1 base, with 12 bases remaining between them. This CDR3 is built from 16 residues. The CDR3 loop reads CASSDERGETNEKLFF. The CDR3 nucleotides are TGTGCCAGCAGTGACGAAAGGGGTGAAACTAATGAAAAACTGTTTTTT.

This chain connects TRBV6-5 to TRBJ2-1; 9 nucleotides line up with TRBD1. Unmatched junction bases numbered 4, after V lost 3 bases and J lost 4 bases. The V gene's germline CDR1 is MNHEY and CDR2 SVGAGI. CDR3 size: 15 residues. The CDR3 sequence: CASSYRTGDYNEQFF. As DNA, the CDR3 is TGTGCCAGCAGTTATAGGACAGGGGATTACAATGAGCAGTTCTTC.

The rearrangement joins TRBV19 to TRBJ1-1; no reliable D call. The CDR3 covers 12 residues. Germline values: CDR1 LNHDA, CDR2 SQIVND (reference sequence). V lost 5 bases and J 1 base, leaving 5 bases between the germline ends. CDR3 sequence: CASSLTNTEAFF. DNA for the CDR3: TGTGCCAGTAGTCTAACGAACACTGAAGCTTTCTTT.

J is TRBJ2-5 and V is TRBV28, with a weak D call TRBD1 (5 bases). V dropped 2 bases and J dropped 2 bases, with 9 bases sitting between them. The CDR3 loop spans 14 amino acids. The germline V gene has CDR1 MDHEN and CDR2 SYDVKM. CDR3 loop: CASSLTGQQETQYF. DNA for the CDR3: TGTGCCAGCAGTTTAACAGGACAACAAGAGACCCAGTACTTC. The full variable domain, with the rest looked up from reference TRBV28 and TRBJ2-5, is DVKVTQSSRYLVKRTGEKVFLECVQDMDHENMFWYRQDPGLGLRLIYFSYDVKMKEKGDIPEGYSVSREKKERFSLILESASTNQTSMYLCASSLTGQQETQYFGPGTRLLVL.

This chain links TRBV28 with TRBJ2-6, with 8 bases fitting TRBD2. This CDR3 spans 16 amino acids. Germline CDR1 reads MDHEN; CDR2 reads SYDVKM. V lost 6 bases and J lost 0; bases outside the gene matches: 4. CDR3 coding DNA: TGTGCCAGCAGACTAGCGGATTACTCTGGGGCCAACGTCCTGACTTTC. The encoded protein is CASRLADYSGANVLTF. Full variable domain (outside the CDR3, taken from reference TRBV28 and TRBJ2-6): DVKVTQSSRYLVKRTGEKVFLECVQDMDHENMFWYRQDPGLGLRLIYFSYDVKMKEKGDIPEGYSVSREKKERFSLILESASTNQTSMYLCASRLADYSGANVLTFGAGSRLTVL.

This rearrangement joins TRBV7-8 to TRBJ2-7, with D perhaps matching TRBD2 (5 bases). The germline CDR1 and CDR2 sequences are SGHVS and FQNEAQ. Trimming cost V 4 bases and J 1 base, with 14 bases left between them. There are 15 residues in the CDR3. The CDR3 DNA sequence: TGTGCCAGCAGCTCCCGAGTCGGGGAGTCCTACGAGCAGTACTTC. This sequence encodes CASSSRVGESYEQYF.

The rearrangement joins TRBV5-6 to TRBJ1-6; 9 nucleotides line up with TRBD1. Trimming at V came to 4 bases and at J to 9 bases, leaving 8 bases not matched to a gene. This CDR3 comprises 15 residues. CDR1 is SGHDT, CDR2 YYEEEE, per germline. The CDR3 is CASSLGDRASSPLHF. CDR3 DNA sequence: TGTGCCAGCAGCCTAGGGGACAGGGCGAGTTCACCCCTCCACTTT.

The chain is built from TRBV11-3 and TRBJ2-2, with 7 bases identical to TRBD1. The CDR3 has 18 amino acids. The ends lost 2 bases at V and 0 bases at J; junction bases unmatched: 9. The V gene's germline CDR1 is SGHNT and CDR2 YENEEA. CDR3 in amino acids: CASSLPRQGPSNTGELFF. The CDR3 DNA is TGTGCCAGCAGCTTACCCCGACAGGGCCCCTCGAACACCGGGGAGCTGTTTTTT.

The chain recombines TRBV7-3 with TRBJ2-2; 12 bases align to TRBD2. The germline V gene encodes CDR1 SGHTA and CDR2 FQGTGA. The CDR3 is 19 amino acids. J gave up 4 bases and V 2 bases, and 11 bases lay outside the gene matches. This CDR3 reads CASSLLATSGGSGTGELFF. The CDR3 DNA reads TGTGCCAGCAGCTTACTCGCGACTAGCGGGGGTTCTGGCACCGGGGAGCTGTTTTTT.

Comments on this clone: At one end the junction does not follow the germline gene, possibly because of a read error. This chain joins TRBV20-1 and TRBJ2-1, with TRBD2 matching over 8 bases. The CDR3 extends over 15 amino acids. Germline loops: CDR1 DFQATT, CDR2 SNEGSKA (reference sequence). Here the CDR3 DNA reads TGCAGGGCTAGTGGCAGCGGGAGCCACTACAATGAGCAGTTCTTC. Translation: CRASGSGSHYNEQFF.

The rearrangement joins TRBV14 to TRBJ1-1, with D tentatively TRBD1 (6 bases). The V gene lost 2 bases and the J gene lost 8 bases, with 15 bases spanning the gap. The CDR3 is 14 amino acids. Germline V CDR1 and CDR2: SGHDN, FVKESK. CDR3 region: CASSQQGWEPEAFF. Written as DNA, the CDR3 is TGTGCCAGCAGCCAACAGGGGTGGGAGCCAGAAGCTTTCTTT.

The chain has TRBV7-8 and TRBJ1-2, with D tentatively TRBD1 (5 bases). From germline, CDR1 is SGHVS and CDR2 FQNEAQ. Between the trimmed V and J ends, which lost 5 bases and 7 bases, there was a span of 20 bases. The CDR3 totals 15 residues. CDR3 coding DNA: TGTGCCAGCAGCCACACACCGGACATTCGCTCTGGCTACACCTTC. It codes for CASSHTPDIRSGYTF.

V and J are TRBV24-1 and TRBJ2-7, with a weak D call TRBD2 (6 bases). The CDR3 loop spans 14 amino acids. The germline V and J ends were trimmed by 9 bases and 0 bases, with 14 bases remaining between them. Germline-derived CDR1 and CDR2 are KGHDR and SFDVKD. CDR3 protein: CATPPERVSYEQYF. In DNA, the CDR3 is TGTGCCACCCCACCGGAGCGGGTCTCCTACGAGCAGTACTTC.

The V call is TRBV5-4, the J call TRBJ2-7; no reliable D call. The germline CDR1 and CDR2 sequences are SGHNT and YYREEE (reference sequence). The CDR3 length is 12 residues. V was trimmed by 4 bases and J by 5 bases, leaving 10 bases between them. The CDR3 loop reads CASSGQTDEQYF. DNA of the CDR3: TGTGCCAGCAGCGGCCAAACCGACGAGCAGTACTTC.